Below, one T cell receptor beta chain is given with its context. Cohorts were determined from participant-reported clinical history. Measured with immunoSEQ multiplex PCR; TCRdb has only the in-frame clones, and not every one. Of roughly 350,000 clones listed, more than 85% are singletons. The sample originates from a study of blood T cell repertoires in COVID-19. Germline values: CDR1 MNHEY, CDR2 SVGEGT. This CDR3 has 15 amino acids. The V and J ends lost 2 bases and 3 bases respectively, with 8 bases between them. The sample consisted of PBMCs or T cells enriched from blood (not recorded which). This receptor was identified in a woman in her twenties or thirties who had recovered from COVID-19. The chain is built from TRBV6-2 or TRBV6-3 and TRBJ2-6; the D gene is possibly TRBD2 (6 bases). The DNA for the CDR3 is TGTGCCAGCAGTTACGGAGGGGTTGGGGCCAACGTCCTGACTTTC. Translated: CASSYGGVGANVLTF.